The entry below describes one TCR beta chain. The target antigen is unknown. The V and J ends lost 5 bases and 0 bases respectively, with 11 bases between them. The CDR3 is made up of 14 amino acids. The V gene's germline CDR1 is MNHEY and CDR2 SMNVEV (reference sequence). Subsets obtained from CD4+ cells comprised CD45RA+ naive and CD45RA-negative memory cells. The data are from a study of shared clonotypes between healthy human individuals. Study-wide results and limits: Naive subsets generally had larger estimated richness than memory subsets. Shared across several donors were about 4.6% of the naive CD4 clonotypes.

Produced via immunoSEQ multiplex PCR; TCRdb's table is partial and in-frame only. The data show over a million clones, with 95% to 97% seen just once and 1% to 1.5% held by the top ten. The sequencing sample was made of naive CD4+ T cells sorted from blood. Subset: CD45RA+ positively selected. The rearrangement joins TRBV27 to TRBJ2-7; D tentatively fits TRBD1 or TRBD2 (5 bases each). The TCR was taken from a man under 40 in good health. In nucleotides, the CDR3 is TGTGCCAGCAGTCCTACGGGGCGCTCCTACGAGCAGTACTTC. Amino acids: CASSPTGRSYEQYF.